This T cell receptor (beta chain) was identified during a study of human T cells and chemical hapten exposure. Study as a whole: From small differences in pooled library volume came most of the variation in per-sample TCR yields.

Time point noted: pre-sensitization, week 0. Described treatment: therapeutic diphenylcyclopropenone sensitization with weekly scalp DPC. This clonotype has a handful of counts. Antigen unknown. Unique molecular identifiers were attached to individual cDNA molecules during library preparation. A single record per CDR3 protein comes from TCRdb applying MiXCR to the RACE reads. The sample lists roughly 250,000 distinct CDR3 sequences; approximately 8.4% were seen once. Study-wide results and limits: Because all patients had alopecia, their immune responses might differ from healthy ones.

Unmatched junction bases numbered 15, after V lost 4 bases and J lost 9 bases. Germline CDR1 LGHDT, CDR2 YNNKEL (reference sequence). The CDR3 covers 16 residues. The TCR was taken from a woman between 40 and 50 years old with alopecia areata. Some clones in this sample may be carry-over from other donors' samples. Sequencing was performed on whole blood, taken in connection with sensitization to the hapten diphenylcyclopropenone (DPC). The rearrangement joins TRBV3-1 to TRBJ2-1, with 7 bases aligning to TRBD2. The CDR3 coding sequence is TGTGCCAGCAGCCCGAGCCGGGACTACTATGTTGGTGAGCAGTTCTTC. Protein sequence: CASSPSRDYYVGEQFF.